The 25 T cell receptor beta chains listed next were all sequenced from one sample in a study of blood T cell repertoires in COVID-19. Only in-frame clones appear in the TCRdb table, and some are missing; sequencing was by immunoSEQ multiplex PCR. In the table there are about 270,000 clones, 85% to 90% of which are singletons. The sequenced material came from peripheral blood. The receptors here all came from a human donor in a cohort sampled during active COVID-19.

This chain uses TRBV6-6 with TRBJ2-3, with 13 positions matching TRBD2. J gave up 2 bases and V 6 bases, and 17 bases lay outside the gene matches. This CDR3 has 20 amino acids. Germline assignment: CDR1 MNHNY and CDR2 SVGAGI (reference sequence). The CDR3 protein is CASSRPHTSGRAKPTDTQYF. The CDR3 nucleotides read TGTGCCAGCAGCCGTCCGCATACTAGCGGGAGGGCCAAACCCACAGATACGCAGTATTTT.

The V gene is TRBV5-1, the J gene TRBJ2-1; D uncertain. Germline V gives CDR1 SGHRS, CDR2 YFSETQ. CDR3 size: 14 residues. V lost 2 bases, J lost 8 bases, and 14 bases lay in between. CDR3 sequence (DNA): TGCGCCAGCAGCTTTACGCGACGGAGAGATGAGCAGTTCTTC. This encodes CASSFTRRRDEQFF.

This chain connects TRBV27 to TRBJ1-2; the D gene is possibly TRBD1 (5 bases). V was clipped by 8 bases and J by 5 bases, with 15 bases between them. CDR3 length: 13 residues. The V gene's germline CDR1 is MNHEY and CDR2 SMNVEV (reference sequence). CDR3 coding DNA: TGTGCCAGCGCCGCTCTCCAGGGTTATGGCTACACCTTC. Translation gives CASAALQGYGYTF.

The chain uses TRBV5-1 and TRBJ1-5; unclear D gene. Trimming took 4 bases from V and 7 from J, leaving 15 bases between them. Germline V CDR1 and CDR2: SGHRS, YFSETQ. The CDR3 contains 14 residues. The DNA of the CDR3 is TGCGCCAGCAGCCCCGAGGCGGCCGGGCAGCCCCAGCATTTT. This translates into CASSPEAAGQPQHF.

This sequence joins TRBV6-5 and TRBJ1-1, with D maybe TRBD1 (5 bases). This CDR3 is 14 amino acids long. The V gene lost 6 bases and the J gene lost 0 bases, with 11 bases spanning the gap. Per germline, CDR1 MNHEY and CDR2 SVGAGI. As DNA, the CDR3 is TGTGCCAGCAGGGGGCCTTCCTTGAACACTGAAGCTTTCTTT. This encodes CASRGPSLNTEAFF.

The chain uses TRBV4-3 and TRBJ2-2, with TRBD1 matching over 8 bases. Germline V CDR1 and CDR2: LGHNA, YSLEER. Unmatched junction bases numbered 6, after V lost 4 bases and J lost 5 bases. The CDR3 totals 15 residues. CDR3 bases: TGCGCCAGCAGCCCCAGGGGGCTCGGGACCGGGGAGCTGTTTTTT. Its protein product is CASSPRGLGTGELFF.

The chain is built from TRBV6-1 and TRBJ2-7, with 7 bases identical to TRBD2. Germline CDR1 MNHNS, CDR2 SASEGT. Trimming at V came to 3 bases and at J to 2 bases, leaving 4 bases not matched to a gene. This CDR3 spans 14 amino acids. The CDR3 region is CASSEGGIPYEQYF. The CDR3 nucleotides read TGTGCCAGCAGTGAGGGGGGGATACCCTACGAGCAGTACTTC.

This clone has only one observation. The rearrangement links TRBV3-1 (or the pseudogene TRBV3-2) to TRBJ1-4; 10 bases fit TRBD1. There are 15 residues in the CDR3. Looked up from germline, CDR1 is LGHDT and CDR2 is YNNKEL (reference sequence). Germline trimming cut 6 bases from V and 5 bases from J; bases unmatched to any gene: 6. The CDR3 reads CASREWGQGNEKLFF. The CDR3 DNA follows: TGTGCCAGCAGAGAGTGGGGACAGGGGAATGAAAAACTGTTTTTT.

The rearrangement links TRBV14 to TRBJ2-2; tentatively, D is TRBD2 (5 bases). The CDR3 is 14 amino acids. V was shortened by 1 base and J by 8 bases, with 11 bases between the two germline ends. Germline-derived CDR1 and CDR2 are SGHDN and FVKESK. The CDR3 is CASSQALAPGELFF. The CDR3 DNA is TGTGCCAGCAGCCAAGCCCTAGCTCCGGGGGAGCTGTTTTTT.

The CDR3 loop reads CASSLDSGSSLAKNIQYF. The CDR3, as DNA: TGTGCCAGCAGCTTAGATTCCGGGAGCTCTCTAGCCAAAAACATTCAGTACTTC. The rearrangement joins TRBV11-2 to TRBJ2-4; the D gene is possibly TRBD2 (6 bases). This CDR3 is 18 amino acids long. Germline V gives CDR1 SGHAT, CDR2 FQNNGV. V lost 0 bases and J lost 0, with 15 bases in between. Complete variable domain (other parts from reference TRBV11-2 and TRBJ2-4): EAGVAQSPRYKIIEKRQSVAFWCNPISGHATLYWYQQILGQGPKLLIQFQNNGVVDDSQLPKDRFSAERLKGVDSTLKIQPAKLEDSAVYLCASSLDSGSSLAKNIQYFGAGTRLSVL.

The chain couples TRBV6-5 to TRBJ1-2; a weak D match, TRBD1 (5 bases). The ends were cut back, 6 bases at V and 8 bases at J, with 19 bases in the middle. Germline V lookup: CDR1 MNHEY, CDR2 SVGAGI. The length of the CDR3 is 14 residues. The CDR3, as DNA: TGTGCCAGCAGCCTGGTCCAGGCCCGGGGGGGCTACACCTTC. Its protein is CASSLVQARGGYTF.

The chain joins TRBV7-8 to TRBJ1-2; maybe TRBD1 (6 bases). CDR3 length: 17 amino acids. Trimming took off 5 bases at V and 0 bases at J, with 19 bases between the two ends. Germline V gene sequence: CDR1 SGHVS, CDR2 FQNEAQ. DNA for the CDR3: TGTGCCAGCAGCGTCCGTCACCAGGGGATTTCTAACTATGGCTACACCTTC. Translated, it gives CASSVRHQGISNYGYTF.

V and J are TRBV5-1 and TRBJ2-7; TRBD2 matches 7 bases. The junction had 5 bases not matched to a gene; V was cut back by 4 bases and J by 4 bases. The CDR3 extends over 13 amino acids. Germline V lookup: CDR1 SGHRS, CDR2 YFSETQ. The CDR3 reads CASSGLGGYEQYF. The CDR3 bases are TGCGCCAGCAGCGGTTTGGGAGGGTACGAGCAGTACTTC.

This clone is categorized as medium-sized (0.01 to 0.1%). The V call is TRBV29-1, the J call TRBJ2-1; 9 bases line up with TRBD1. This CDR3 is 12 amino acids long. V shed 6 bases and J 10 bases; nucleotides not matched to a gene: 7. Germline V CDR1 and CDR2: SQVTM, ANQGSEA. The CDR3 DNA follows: TGCAGCGTAGACGACAGGGGGGACGAGCAGTTCTTC. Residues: CSVDDRGDEQFF.

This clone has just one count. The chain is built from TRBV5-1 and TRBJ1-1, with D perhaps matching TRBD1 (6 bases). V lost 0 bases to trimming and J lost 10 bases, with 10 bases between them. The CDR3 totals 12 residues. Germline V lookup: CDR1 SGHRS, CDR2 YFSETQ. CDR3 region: CASSLGRGIAFF. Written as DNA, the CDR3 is TGCGCCAGCAGCTTGGGCAGGGGAATAGCTTTCTTT. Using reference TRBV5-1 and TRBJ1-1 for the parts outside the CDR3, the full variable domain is KAGVTQTPRYLIKTRGQQVTLSCSPISGHRSVSWYQQTPGQGLQFLFEYFSETQRNKGNFPGRFSGRQFSNSRSEMNVSTLELGDSALYLCASSLGRGIAFFGQGTRLTVV.

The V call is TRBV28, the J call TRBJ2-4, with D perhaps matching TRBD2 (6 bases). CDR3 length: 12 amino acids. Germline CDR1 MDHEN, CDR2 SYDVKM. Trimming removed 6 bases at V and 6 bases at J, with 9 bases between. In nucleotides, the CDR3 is TGTGCCAGCAGCCAGGGACTAAACATTCAGTACTTC. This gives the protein CASSQGLNIQYF.

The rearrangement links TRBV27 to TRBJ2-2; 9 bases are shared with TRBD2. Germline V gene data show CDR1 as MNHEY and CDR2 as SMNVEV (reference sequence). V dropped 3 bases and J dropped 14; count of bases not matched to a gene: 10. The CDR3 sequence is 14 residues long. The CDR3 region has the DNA TGTGCCAGCAGTTTTCTCTTGACTAGCGGACGCCTGTTTTTT. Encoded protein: CASSFLLTSGRLFF.

This CDR3 is CASSFDRASYNEQFF. CDR3 coding DNA: TGTGCCAGCAGTTTTGACAGGGCGTCCTACAATGAGCAGTTCTTC. This chain links TRBV6-5 with TRBJ2-1; 7 bases fit TRBD1. Germline V CDR1 and CDR2: MNHEY, SVGAGI. V was clipped by 4 bases and J by 1 base; unmatched bases: 4. This CDR3 comprises 15 residues.

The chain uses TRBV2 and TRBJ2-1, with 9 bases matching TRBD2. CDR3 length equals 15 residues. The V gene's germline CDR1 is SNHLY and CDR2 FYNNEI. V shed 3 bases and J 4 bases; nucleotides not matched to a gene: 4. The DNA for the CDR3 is TGTGCCAGCAGTGACACTAGCGGGCGTTACAATGAGCAGTTCTTC. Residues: CASSDTSGRYNEQFF.

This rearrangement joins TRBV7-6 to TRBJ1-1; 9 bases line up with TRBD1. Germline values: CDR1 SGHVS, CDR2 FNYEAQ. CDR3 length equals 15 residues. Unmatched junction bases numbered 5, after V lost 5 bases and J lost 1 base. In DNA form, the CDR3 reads TGTGCCAGCAGCCACGGACAGGGGAGGAACACTGAAGCTTTCTTT. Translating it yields CASSHGQGRNTEAFF.

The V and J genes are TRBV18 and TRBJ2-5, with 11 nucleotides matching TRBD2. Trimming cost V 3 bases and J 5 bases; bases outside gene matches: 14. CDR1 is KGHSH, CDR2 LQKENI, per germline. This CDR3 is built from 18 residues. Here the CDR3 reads CASSPSTSGTFGNETQYF. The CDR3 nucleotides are TGTGCCAGCTCACCTTCGACTAGCGGGACCTTCGGCAACGAGACCCAGTACTTC.

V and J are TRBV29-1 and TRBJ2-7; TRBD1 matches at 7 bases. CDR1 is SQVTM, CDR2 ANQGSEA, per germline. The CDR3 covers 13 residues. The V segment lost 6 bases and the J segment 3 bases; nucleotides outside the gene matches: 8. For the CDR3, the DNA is TGCAGCGTCGTCCCCGGGACAGTCTACGAGCAGTACTTC. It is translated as CSVVPGTVYEQYF.

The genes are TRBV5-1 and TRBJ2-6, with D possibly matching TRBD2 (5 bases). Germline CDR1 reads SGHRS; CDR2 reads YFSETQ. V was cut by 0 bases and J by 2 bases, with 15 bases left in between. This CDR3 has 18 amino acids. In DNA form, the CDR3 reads TGCGCCAGCAGCTTGGCCTCAATCGGGGTAACTGGGGCCAACGTCCTGACTTTC. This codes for CASSLASIGVTGANVLTF.

The CDR3 spells CASSPGQGRRNQPQHF. The CDR3 coding sequence is TGTGCCAGTAGTCCAGGACAGGGCAGGCGCAATCAGCCCCAGCATTTT. The chain has TRBV19 and TRBJ1-5, with 8 bases that match TRBD1. V was pared by 5 bases and J by 2 bases, with 8 bases of the junction left unmatched. This CDR3 has 16 amino acids. CDR1 and CDR2 (germline): LNHDA, SQIVND (reference sequence).

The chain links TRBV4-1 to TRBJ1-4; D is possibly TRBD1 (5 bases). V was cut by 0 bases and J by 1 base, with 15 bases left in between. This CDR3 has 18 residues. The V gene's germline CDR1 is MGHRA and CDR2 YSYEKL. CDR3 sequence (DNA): TGCGCCAGCAGCCAAGATCGGGCAGGGTGGGAAACTAATGAAAAACTGTTTTTT. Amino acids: CASSQDRAGWETNEKLFF.